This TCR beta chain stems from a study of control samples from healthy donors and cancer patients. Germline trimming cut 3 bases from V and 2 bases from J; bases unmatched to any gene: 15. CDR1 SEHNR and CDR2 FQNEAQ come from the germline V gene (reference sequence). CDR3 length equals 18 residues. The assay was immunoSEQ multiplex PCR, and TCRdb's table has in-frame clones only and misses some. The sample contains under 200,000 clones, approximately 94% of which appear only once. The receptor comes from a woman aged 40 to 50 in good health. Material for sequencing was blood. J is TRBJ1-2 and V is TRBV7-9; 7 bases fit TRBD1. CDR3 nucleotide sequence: TGTGCCAGCAGCTTGGGGGGAAGCTATGACAGGGCCAACTATGGCTACACCTTC. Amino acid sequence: CASSLGGSYDRANYGYTF.